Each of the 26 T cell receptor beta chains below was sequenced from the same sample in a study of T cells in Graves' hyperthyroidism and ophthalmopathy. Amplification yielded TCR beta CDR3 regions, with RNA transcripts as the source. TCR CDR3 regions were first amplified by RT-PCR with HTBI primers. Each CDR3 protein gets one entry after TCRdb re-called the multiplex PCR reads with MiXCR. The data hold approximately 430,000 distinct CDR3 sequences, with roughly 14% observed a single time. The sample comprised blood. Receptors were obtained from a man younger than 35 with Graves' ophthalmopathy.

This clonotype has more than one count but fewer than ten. The CDR3 DNA reads TGTGCCAGCAGCGGGGACAGGGAGAGGCACACCGGGGAGCTGTTTTTT. Protein: CASSGDRERHTGELFF. The J gene is TRBJ2-2, the V gene TRBV5-6, with TRBD1 identical over 9 bases. The V segment lost 4 bases and the J segment 3 bases; nucleotides outside the gene matches: 7. Germline V gene lookup returns CDR1 SGHDT and CDR2 YYEEEE. The CDR3 length is 16 residues.

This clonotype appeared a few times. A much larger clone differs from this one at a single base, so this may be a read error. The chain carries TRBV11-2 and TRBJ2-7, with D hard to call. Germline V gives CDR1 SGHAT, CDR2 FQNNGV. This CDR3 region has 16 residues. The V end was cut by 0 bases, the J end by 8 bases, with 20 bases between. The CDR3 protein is CASSLDPAARGYKQYF. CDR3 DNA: TGTGCCAGCAGCTTAGATCCGGCAGCAAGAGGATACAAGCAGTACTTC.

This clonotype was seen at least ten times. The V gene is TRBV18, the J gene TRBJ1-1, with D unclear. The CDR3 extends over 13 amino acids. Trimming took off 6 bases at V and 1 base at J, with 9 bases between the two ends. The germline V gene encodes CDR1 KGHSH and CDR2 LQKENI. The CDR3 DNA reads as TGTGCCAGCTCGTCGACTGAGAACACTGAAGCTTTCTTT. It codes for CASSSTENTEAFF.

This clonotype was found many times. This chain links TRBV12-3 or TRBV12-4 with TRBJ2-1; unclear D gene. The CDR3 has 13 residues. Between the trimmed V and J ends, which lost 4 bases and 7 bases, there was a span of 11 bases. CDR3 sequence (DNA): TGTGCCAGCAGTTCGATTCGATTGAATGAGCAGTTCTTC. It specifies CASSSIRLNEQFF.

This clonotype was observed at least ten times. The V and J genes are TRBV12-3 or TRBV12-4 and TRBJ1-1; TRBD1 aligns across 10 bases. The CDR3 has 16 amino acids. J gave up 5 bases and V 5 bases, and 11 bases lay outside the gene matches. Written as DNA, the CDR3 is TGTGCCAGCAGTCCGGGAATCGGACAGGGGGTTACTGAAGCTTTCTTT. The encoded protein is CASSPGIGQGVTEAFF.

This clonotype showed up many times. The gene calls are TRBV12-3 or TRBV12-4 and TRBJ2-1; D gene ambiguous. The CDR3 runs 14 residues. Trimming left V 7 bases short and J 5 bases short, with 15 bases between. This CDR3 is CASTPSYLNNEQFF. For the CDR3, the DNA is TGTGCCAGCACACCTTCATACCTTAACAATGAGCAGTTCTTC.

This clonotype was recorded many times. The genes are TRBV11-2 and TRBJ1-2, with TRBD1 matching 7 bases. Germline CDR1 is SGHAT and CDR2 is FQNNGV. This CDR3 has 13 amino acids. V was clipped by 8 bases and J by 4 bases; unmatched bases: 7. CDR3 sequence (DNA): TGTGCCAGCGCCCGACAGGGTCCCTATGGCTACACCTTC. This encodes CASARQGPYGYTF.

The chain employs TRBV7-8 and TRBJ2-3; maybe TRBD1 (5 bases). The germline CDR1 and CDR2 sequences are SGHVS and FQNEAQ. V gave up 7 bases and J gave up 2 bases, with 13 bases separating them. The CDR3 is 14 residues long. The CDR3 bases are TGTGCCAGCACGCAAGGGGCTATCACAGATACGCAGTATTTT. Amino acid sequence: CASTQGAITDTQYF.

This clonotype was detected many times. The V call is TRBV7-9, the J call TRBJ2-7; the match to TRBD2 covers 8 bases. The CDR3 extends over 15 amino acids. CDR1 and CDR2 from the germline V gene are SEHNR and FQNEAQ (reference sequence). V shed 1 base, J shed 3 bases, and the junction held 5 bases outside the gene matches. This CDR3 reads CASSLVASGHYEQYF. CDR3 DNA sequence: TGTGCCAGCAGCTTAGTGGCTAGCGGGCACTACGAGCAGTACTTC.

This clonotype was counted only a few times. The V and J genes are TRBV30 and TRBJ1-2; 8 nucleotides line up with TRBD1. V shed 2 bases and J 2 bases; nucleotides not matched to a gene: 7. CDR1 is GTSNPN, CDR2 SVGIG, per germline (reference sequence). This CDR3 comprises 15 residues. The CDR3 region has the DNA TGTGCCTGGAGTCTGGACAGGGCCCGGAACTATGGCTACACCTTC. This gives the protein CAWSLDRARNYGYTF.

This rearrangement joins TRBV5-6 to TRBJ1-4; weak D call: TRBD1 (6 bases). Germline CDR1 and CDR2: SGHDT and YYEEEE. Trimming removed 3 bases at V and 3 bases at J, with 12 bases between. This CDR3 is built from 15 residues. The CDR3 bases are TGTGCCAGCAGCTACCTGACAGGCCCTAATGAAAAACTGTTTTTT. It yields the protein CASSYLTGPNEKLFF.

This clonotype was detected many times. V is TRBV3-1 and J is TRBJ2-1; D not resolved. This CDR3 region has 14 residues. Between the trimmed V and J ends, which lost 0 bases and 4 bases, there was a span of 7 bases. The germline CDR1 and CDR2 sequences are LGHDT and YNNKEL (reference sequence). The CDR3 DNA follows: TGTGCCAGCAGCCAAGAGGTCAGTTACAATGAGCAGTTCTTC. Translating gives CASSQEVSYNEQFF.

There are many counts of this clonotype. CDR3 residues: CATSRAGTRVHEQFF. CDR3 DNA sequence: TGTGCCACCAGCAGAGCCGGGACTAGAGTCCATGAGCAGTTCTTC. This chain joins TRBV15 and TRBJ2-1, with TRBD2 identical over 8 bases. Germline V gives CDR1 LNHNV, CDR2 YYDKDF (reference sequence). Trimming at V came to 1 base and at J to 8 bases, leaving 7 bases not matched to a gene. The CDR3 runs to 15 residues.

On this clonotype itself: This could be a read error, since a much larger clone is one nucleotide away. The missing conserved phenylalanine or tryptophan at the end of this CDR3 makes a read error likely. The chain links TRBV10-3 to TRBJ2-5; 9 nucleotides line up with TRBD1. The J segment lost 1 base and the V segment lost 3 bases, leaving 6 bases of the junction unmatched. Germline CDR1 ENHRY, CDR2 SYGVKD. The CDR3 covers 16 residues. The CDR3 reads CAISEAGQGPQETQYS. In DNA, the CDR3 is TGTGCCATCAGTGAAGCGGGACAGGGACCCCAAGAGACCCAGTACTCC.

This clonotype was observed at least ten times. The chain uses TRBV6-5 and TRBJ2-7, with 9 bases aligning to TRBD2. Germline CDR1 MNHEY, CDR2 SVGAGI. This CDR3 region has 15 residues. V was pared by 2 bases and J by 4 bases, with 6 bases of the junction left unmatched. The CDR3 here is CASSYSGLAQYEQYF. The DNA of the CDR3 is TGTGCCAGCAGTTACAGCGGACTAGCGCAGTACGAGCAGTACTTC.

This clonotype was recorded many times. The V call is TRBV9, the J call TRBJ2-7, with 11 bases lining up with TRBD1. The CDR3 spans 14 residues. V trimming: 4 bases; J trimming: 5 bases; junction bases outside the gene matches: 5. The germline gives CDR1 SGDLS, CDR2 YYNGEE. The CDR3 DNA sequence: TGTGCCAGCAGCCCGGGACAGGGGGGTCACGAGCAGTACTTC. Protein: CASSPGQGGHEQYF.

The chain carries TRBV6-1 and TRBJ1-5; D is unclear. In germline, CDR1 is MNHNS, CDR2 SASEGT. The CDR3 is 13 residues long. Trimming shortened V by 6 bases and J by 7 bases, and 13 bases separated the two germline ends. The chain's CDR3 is CASSPNSYQPQHF. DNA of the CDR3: TGTGCCAGCAGCCCCAATTCGTACCAGCCCCAGCATTTT.

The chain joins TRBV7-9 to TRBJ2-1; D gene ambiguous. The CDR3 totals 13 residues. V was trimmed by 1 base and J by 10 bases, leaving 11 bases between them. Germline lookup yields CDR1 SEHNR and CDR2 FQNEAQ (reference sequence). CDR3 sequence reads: CASSLVPLGEQFF. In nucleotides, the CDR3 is TGTGCCAGCAGCTTAGTCCCCTTGGGGGAGCAGTTCTTC.

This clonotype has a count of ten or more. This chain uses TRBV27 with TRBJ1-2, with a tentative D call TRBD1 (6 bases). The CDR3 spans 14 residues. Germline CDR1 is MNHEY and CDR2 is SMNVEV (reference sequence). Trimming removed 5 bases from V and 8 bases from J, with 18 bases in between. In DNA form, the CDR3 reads TGTGCCAGCAGTCGACAGGCCGATTTAAGGGGCTACACCTTC. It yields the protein CASSRQADLRGYTF.

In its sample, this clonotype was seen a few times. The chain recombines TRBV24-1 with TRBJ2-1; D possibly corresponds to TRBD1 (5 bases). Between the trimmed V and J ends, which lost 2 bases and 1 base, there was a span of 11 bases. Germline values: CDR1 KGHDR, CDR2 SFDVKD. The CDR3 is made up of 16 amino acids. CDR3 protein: CATSDSQGSSYNEQFF. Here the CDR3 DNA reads TGTGCCACCAGTGATTCCCAGGGATCGTCCTACAATGAGCAGTTCTTC.

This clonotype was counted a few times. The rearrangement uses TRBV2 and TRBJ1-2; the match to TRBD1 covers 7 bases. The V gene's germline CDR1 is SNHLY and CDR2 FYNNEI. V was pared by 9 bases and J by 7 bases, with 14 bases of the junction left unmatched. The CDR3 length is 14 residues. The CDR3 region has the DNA TGTGCCAGTTCTTGGATACAGGGGTCGAGTGGCTACACCTTC. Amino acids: CASSWIQGSSGYTF.

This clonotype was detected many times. This CDR3 reads CASSANRGRDYGYTF. Written as DNA, the CDR3 is TGTGCCAGCAGCGCCAACAGGGGAAGGGACTATGGCTACACCTTC. The chain links TRBV11-3 to TRBJ1-2, with 7 bases matching TRBD1. There are 15 residues in the CDR3. Germline V gene sequence: CDR1 SGHNT, CDR2 YENEEA. J was trimmed by 3 bases and V by 5 bases; bases with no gene match: 9. The full variable domain, in which reference TRBV11-3 and TRBJ1-2 provide the parts outside the CDR3, is EAGVVQSPRYKIIEKKQPVAFWCNPISGHNTLYWYLQNLGQGPELLIRYENEEAVDDSQLPKDRFSAERLKGVDSTLKIQPAELGDSAVYLCASSANRGRDYGYTFGSGTRLTVV.

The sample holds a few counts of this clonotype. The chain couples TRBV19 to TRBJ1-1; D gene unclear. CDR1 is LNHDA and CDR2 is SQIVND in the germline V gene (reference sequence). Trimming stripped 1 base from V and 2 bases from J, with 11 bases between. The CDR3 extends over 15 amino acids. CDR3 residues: CASSIASSGNTEAFF. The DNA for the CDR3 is TGTGCCAGTAGTATAGCCTCATCTGGTAACACTGAAGCTTTCTTT.

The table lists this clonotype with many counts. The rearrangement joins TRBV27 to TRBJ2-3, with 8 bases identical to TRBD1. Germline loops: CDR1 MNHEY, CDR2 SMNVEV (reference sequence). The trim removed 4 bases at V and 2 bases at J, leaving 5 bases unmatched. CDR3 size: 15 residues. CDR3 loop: CASSWTGLLTDTQYF. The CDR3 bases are TGTGCCAGCAGTTGGACAGGGTTGCTCACAGATACGCAGTATTTT.

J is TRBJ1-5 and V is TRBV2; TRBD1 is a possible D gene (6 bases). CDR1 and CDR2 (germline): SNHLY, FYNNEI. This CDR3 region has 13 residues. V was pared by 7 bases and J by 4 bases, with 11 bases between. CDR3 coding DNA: TGTGCCAGCACCTGGACAGCGAATCAGCCCCAGCATTTT. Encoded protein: CASTWTANQPQHF.

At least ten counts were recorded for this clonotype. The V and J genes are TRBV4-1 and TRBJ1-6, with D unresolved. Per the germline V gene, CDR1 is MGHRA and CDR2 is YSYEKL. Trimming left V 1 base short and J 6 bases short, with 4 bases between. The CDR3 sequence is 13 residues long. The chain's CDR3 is CASSQGTNSPLHF. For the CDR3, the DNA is TGCGCCAGCAGCCAAGGGACTAATTCACCCCTCCACTTT.